Here is one T cell receptor (beta chain) with its context. Its antigen is currently unknown. The sample originates from a study of long-term antiretroviral therapy in people with HIV. General observations from the study: ART adherence, viral resistance and therapy changes were undocumented.

Germline CDR1 LGHNA, CDR2 YSLEER. CDR3 size: 17 residues. The V gene end was trimmed by 1 base and the J gene end by 7 bases; junction bases not matched to a gene: 9. At the survey level, the v3.0 immunoSEQ assay was run. Assay: immunoSEQ multiplex PCR; the TCRdb copy retains only in-frame clones and omits some. The sample yields some 40,000 clones, 80% to 85% seen once. The sample consisted of unsorted PBMCs, taken 1.5 years after starting antiretroviral therapy. The receptor's source is a man aged 18 to 30 with HIV. The genes are TRBV4-3 and TRBJ2-2; 10 bases align to TRBD2. This CDR3 is CASSQVPSGRYNGELFF. The CDR3 coding sequence is TGCGCCAGCAGCCAAGTGCCTAGCGGGAGATATAACGGGGAGCTGTTTTTT.